This T cell receptor (beta chain) was profiled in a study of shared clonotypes between healthy human individuals. Background on the study: The cohort had two women and a few men, ages 18 to 49.

Findings and caveats of the study: Few donors restricted represented genetic and exposure-history diversity.

TCRdb's copy holds only in-frame clones and misses some; the assay was immunoSEQ multiplex PCR. The sample yields 2 million to 2.5 million clones, approximately 95% seen once. Worth noting for this clone: Its antigen remains unknown.

The CDR3 is 15 residues long. V lost 2 bases to trimming and J lost 10 bases; unmatched junction nucleotides: 7. The germline gives CDR1 SGHTA, CDR2 FQGNSA. What was sequenced was naive CD4+ T cells from PBMCs. Sample subset: CD45RA+ positively selected. The TCR comes from a man aged 18 to 29 in good health. Some clones in this sample may be carry-over from other donors' samples. The J gene is TRBJ2-1, the V gene TRBV7-2; 11 bases match TRBD2. Here the CDR3 DNA reads TGTGCCAGCAGCTTAATAGCGGGAGGGTACATGGAGCAGTTCTTC. Amino acid sequence: CASSLIAGGYMEQFF.